A selection of T cell receptor beta chains follows, all from one sample in a study of cytomegalovirus exposure and HLA in healthy donors. Sequencing used immunoSEQ multiplex PCR; TCRdb keeps in-frame clones, though not all of them. This repertoire shows some 110,000 clones, 65% to 90% found once; its top ten account for approximately 1.5%. The sequencing input was PBMCs. These receptors originate from a man aged 50 to 60 in good health and CMV-seronegative. The conserved cysteine and the conserved F or W are not part of the CDR3 here. Each record gives: V gene, J gene, CDR3 protein.

TRBV5-4	TRBJ1-6	ASSLDSSYNSPLH
TRBV5-1	TRBJ2-5	ASSFYRGGETQY
TRBV7-2	TRBJ1-5	ASSSGTFSSNQPQH
TRBV7-2	TRBJ1-2	ASSRDRPNYGYT
TRBV5-5	TRBJ2-7	ASSRGGVNYYEQY
TRBV6-1	TRBJ2-3	ASSESLGTSVY
TRBV4-1	TRBJ2-4	ASSQAPLARGVGSKNIQY
TRBV10-1	TRBJ2-2	ASRAGANTGELF
TRBV29-1	TRBJ2-1	SVGQGHDEQF
TRBV7-9	TRBJ1-2	ASSSGEGADGYT
TRBV4-2	TRBJ2-5	ASSQGPVVETQY
TRBV28	TRBJ2-3	ASSFMDNENPDTQY
TRBV5-1	TRBJ2-2	ASSPPGQGAGELF
TRBV7-8	TRBJ1-1	ASSLLVGNTEAF
TRBV7-8	TRBJ1-5	ASSLLQGRSNQPQH
TRBV6-5	TRBJ2-5	ASSYSSVNQETQY
TRBV6-1	TRBJ2-5	ASSEARGGRSETQY
TRBV11-1	TRBJ2-3	ASTPGRGTDTQY
TRBV7-2	TRBJ1-2	ASSVYWQAIYGYT
TRBV4-1	TRBJ2-1	ASSQETSGGTNEQF
TRBV6-5	TRBJ1-4	ASSRGGYNEKLF
TRBV2	TRBJ2-1	ASSEGEYNEQF
TRBV6-1	TRBJ1-6	ASRTTTGMDSPLH
TRBV9	TRBJ2-3	ASTRGQDTDTQY
TRBV7-8	TRBJ2-3	ASSGYSGGYEKLSTDTQY
TRBV30	TRBJ2-1	ACPSGQGNDEQF
TRBV5-4	TRBJ1-1	ASSSPGEREAF
TRBV7-2	TRBJ1-6	ASSLRLGRGYSPLH
TRBV5-4	TRBJ1-3	ASSLKGSGNTIY
TRBV6-4	TRBJ1-1	ASRNTGISEAF
TRBV5-1	TRBJ1-5	ASSQGRNQPQH
TRBV19	TRBJ2-1	ASSIRTGAIREQF
TRBV7-2	TRBJ2-2	ASSLGPTGELF
TRBV10-1	TRBJ1-6	ASSGQGGSPLH
TRBV2	TRBJ2-5	ASRGLAPETQY
TRBV6-1	TRBJ1-2	ATGSIGQTNYGYT
TRBV19	TRBJ1-4	ASRGGGAADEKLF
TRBV5-1	TRBJ1-2	ASSGGQARGGYT
TRBV7-2	TRBJ2-7	ASSFGASGTSYEQY
TRBV7-6	TRBJ2-7	ASSPVQGAYQEQY
TRBV13	TRBJ2-5	ASSPRTRQETQY
TRBV27	TRBJ2-3	ASSGRGGHTDTQY
TRBV5-7	TRBJ1-5	ASSLTRGWDQPQH
TRBV10-1	TRBJ2-1	ASSGNRPYNEQF
TRBV7-8	TRBJ2-5	ASSLARGTLETQY
TRBV28	TRBJ1-1	ASGGGGNTEAF
TRBV6-6	TRBJ2-1	ASNPSGPLNEQF
TRBV28	TRBJ1-5	ASKPPGVQPQH
TRBV11-2	TRBJ1-4	ASSSFRSTNEKLF
TRBV28	TRBJ1-3	ASSLGDSWYSGNTIY
TRBV30	TRBJ2-5	AWNPGSGQETQY
TRBV6-5	TRBJ1-1	ASTSEGARTEAF
TRBV30	TRBJ2-1	AWKWGPNNEQF
TRBV4-2	TRBJ2-1	ASSPQGGGAGNEQF
TRBV28	TRBJ2-5	ASSLQTGGLETQY
TRBV5-4	TRBJ1-4	ASSSGQINEKLF
TRBV29-1	TRBJ1-5	SVSQGAGQPQH
TRBV6-6	TRBJ2-2	ASTAGGTGELF
TRBV19	TRBJ2-5	ASSRLLQETQY